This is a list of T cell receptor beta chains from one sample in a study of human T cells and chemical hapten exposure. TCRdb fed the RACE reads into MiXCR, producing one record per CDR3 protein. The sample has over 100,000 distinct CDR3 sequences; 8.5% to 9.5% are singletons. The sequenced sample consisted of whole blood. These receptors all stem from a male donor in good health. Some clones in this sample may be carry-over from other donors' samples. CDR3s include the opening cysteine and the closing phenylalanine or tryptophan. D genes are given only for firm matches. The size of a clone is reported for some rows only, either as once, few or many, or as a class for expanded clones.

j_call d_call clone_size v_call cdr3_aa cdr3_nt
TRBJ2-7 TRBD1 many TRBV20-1 CSARGDRDHEQYF TGCAGTGCTAGAGGGGACAGGGACCACGAGCAGTACTTC
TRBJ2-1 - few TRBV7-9 CASSLRAGNSYNEQFF TGTGCCAGCAGCTTAAGGGCAGGAAACTCCTACAATGAGCAGTTCTTC
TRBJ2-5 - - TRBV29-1 CSVEGKYQETQYF TGCAGCGTTGAAGGGAAATACCAAGAGACCCAGTACTTC
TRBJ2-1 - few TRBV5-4 CASSLPGGKDEQFF TGTGCCAGCAGCTTACCGGGGGGCAAGGATGAGCAGTTCTTC
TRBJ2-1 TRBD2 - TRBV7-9 CASSPTSLAGRSNEQFF TGTGCCAGCAGCCCCACCTCATTAGCGGGAAGATCCAATGAGCAGTTCTTC
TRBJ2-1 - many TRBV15 CATRERESSYNEQFF TGTGCCACCAGGGAGAGGGAGAGCTCCTACAATGAGCAGTTCTTC
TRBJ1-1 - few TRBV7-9 CASSYGQSEAFF TGTGCCAGCAGCTACGGACAGTCTGAAGCTTTCTTT
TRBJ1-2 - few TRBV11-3 CASSSNGYNYGYTF TGTGCCAGCAGCTCGAACGGGTACAACTATGGCTACACCTTC
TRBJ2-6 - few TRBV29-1 CSVEAPTGANVLTF TGCAGCGTTGAGGCACCGACTGGGGCCAACGTCCTGACTTTC
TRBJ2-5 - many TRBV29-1 CSVDKGSGETQYF TGCAGCGTTGATAAAGGGAGTGGAGAGACCCAGTACTTC
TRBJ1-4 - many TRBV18 CASSPQGDVATNEKLFF TGTGCCAGCTCACCACAGGGAGACGTCGCAACTAATGAAAAACTGTTTTTT
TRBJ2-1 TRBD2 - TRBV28 CASSAGLAEQFF TGTGCCAGCAGTGCTGGACTAGCGGAACAGTTCTTC
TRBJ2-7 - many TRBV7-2 CASSLAPREQYF TGTGCCAGCAGCTTAGCCCCCCGGGAGCAGTACTTC
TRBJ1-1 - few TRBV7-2 CASSLMGGVYTEAFF TGTGCCAGCAGCTTAATGGGGGGGGTCTACACTGAAGCTTTCTTT
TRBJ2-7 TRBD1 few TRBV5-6 CASSLADRAGYEQYF TGTGCCAGCAGCTTGGCGGACAGGGCAGGCTACGAGCAGTACTTC
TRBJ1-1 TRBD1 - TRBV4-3 CASSQGDREMNTEAFF TGCGCCAGCAGCCAAGGGGACAGAGAGATGAACACTGAAGCTTTCTTT
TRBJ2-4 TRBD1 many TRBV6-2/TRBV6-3 CARTTGYRLAKNIQYF TGTGCCAGGACGACAGGGTACCGCTTGGCCAAAAACATTCAGTACTTC
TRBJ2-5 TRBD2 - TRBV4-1 CAGSQPLASKGTQYF TGCGCCGGCAGCCAACCACTAGCGAGCAAGGGGACCCAGTACTTC
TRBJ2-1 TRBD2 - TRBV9 CASSGPSGSSYNEQFF TGTGCCAGCAGCGGGCCTAGCGGTAGCTCCTACAATGAGCAGTTCTTC
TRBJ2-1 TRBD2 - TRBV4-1 CASSQLAGGEVNEQFF TGCGCCAGCAGCCAGCTAGCGGGAGGGGAGGTGAATGAGCAGTTCTTC
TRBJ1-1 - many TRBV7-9 CASSPGQMNTEAFF TGTGCCAGCAGCCCCGGACAGATGAACACTGAAGCTTTCTTT
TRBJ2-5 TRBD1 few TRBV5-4 CASSLARDRAQAQYF TGTGCCAGCAGCTTGGCCCGGGACAGGGCCCAGGCCCAGTACTTC
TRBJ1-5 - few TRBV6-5 CASSYDRYNQPQHF TGTGCCAGCAGTTACGACAGGTACAATCAGCCCCAGCATTTT
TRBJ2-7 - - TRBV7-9 CASSHAREQYF TGTGCCAGCAGCCATGCCCGCGAGCAGTACTTC
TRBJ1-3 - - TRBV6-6 CASSPTETSGNTIYF TGTGCCAGCTCGCCGACAGAGACATCTGGAAACACCATATATTTT
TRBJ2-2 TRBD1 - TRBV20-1 CSAPRQGNTGELFF TGCAGTGCTCCTCGACAGGGAAACACCGGGGAGCTGTTTTTT
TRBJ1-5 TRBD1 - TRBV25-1 CASSESGQGRGQPQHF TGTGCCAGCAGTGAATCCGGACAGGGCAGGGGACAGCCCCAGCATTTT
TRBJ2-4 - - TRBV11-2 CASTHSVGGSRNIQYF TGTGCCAGCACCCACTCTGTCGGGGGTTCTAGAAACATTCAGTACTTC
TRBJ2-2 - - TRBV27 CASSFDRGTGELFF TGTGCCAGCAGTTTCGATAGGGGCACCGGGGAGCTGTTTTTT
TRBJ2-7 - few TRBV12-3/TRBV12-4 CASSLGARVPSYEQYF TGTGCCAGCAGTTTAGGGGCCAGGGTTCCTTCCTACGAGCAGTACTTC
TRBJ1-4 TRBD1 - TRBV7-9 CASSLAETGKEKLFF TGTGCCAGCAGCTTAGCGGAGACAGGGAAAGAAAAACTGTTTTTT
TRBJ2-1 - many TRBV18 CASSPEVGVQFF TGTGCCAGCTCACCAGAGGTGGGGGTGCAGTTCTTC